A single sample gave rise to the 25 T cell receptor beta chains below, sequenced in a study of T cells in Graves' hyperthyroidism and ophthalmopathy. TCR beta CDR3 regions were amplified from RNA. HTBI primers were employed in a first-round RT-PCR of the TCR CDR3. TCRdb reprocessed the multiplex PCR reads via MiXCR and lists one record per CDR3 protein. The data hold 550,000 to 700,000 distinct CDR3 sequences, with roughly 14% observed a single time. Specimen: blood. The receptor set was obtained from a woman in her forties with Graves' ophthalmopathy.

This clonotype was seen ten or more times. This sequence joins TRBV12-3 or TRBV12-4 and TRBJ1-3; tentatively, D is TRBD1 (6 bases). The CDR3 sequence is 16 residues long. V dropped 5 bases and J dropped 1 base, with 15 bases sitting between them. The CDR3 DNA is TGTGCCAGCAGTCTCAACAGGGACGGGTCTGGAAACACCATATATTTT. It translates to CASSLNRDGSGNTIYF.

This clonotype has a count of ten or more. The rearrangement joins TRBV11-2 to TRBJ2-5; 12 nucleotides match TRBD2. Per germline, CDR1 SGHAT and CDR2 FQNNGV. The length of the CDR3 is 14 residues. J was trimmed by 5 bases and V by 5 bases; bases with no gene match: 3. This chain's CDR3 is CASSGGTSGETQYF. CDR3 sequence (DNA): TGTGCCAGCAGCGGCGGGACTAGCGGGGAGACCCAGTACTTC.

This clonotype was counted at least ten times. The genes are TRBV19 and TRBJ1-5, with a possible D match to TRBD1 (6 bases). Germline V gene lookup returns CDR1 LNHDA and CDR2 SQIVND (reference sequence). This CDR3 comprises 15 residues. V was clipped by 7 bases and J by 5 bases, with 18 bases between them. The CDR3 loop reads CASTTVGAGDQPQHF. The CDR3 DNA sequence: TGTGCCAGTACCACCGTAGGGGCAGGGGATCAGCCCCAGCATTTT.

The chain links TRBV20-1 to TRBJ2-5; no firm D call. This CDR3 comprises 13 residues. The ends were cut back, 0 bases at V and 3 bases at J, with 8 bases in the middle. Per the germline V gene, CDR1 is DFQATT and CDR2 is SNEGSKA (reference sequence). The CDR3: CSARDVAEETQYF. DNA for the CDR3: TGCAGTGCTAGAGATGTGGCCGAAGAGACCCAGTACTTC.

This clonotype was found many times. This chain uses TRBV27 with TRBJ2-7, with 10 nucleotides matching TRBD2. V lost 9 bases, J lost 3 bases, and 5 bases stayed unmatched. Germline assignment: CDR1 MNHEY and CDR2 SMNVEV (reference sequence). CDR3 length: 13 residues. CDR3 sequence (DNA): TGTGCCAGGCCGGGACTAGCGAACTACGAGCAGTACTTC. Translated, it gives CARPGLANYEQYF.

This clonotype has at least ten counts. The V call is TRBV29-1, the J call TRBJ1-2, with 9 bases lining up with TRBD1. Germline loops: CDR1 SQVTM, CDR2 ANQGSEA. CDR3 length equals 13 residues. J gave up 4 bases and V 4 bases, and 4 bases lay outside the gene matches. The CDR3 region is CSVADRGSYGYTF. CDR3 nucleotide sequence: TGCAGCGTTGCGGACAGGGGAAGCTATGGCTACACCTTC. Full variable domain (remainder filled in from reference TRBV29-1 and TRBJ1-2): SAVISQKPSRDICQRGTSLTIQCQVDSQVTMMFWYRQQPGQSLTLIATANQGSEATYESGFVIDKFPISRPNLTFSTLTVSNMSPEDSSIYLCSVADRGSYGYTFGSGTRLTVV.

This clonotype was detected many times. The chain carries TRBV12-3 or TRBV12-4 and TRBJ1-4; possibly TRBD1 for D (5 bases). This CDR3 contains 14 residues. The germline V and J ends were trimmed by 2 bases and 3 bases, with 7 bases remaining between them. The CDR3 spells CASSLQGPNEKLFF. The CDR3 region has the DNA TGTGCCAGCAGTTTACAGGGCCCTAATGAAAAACTGTTTTTT.

This clonotype was counted many times. The genes are TRBV6-5 and TRBJ1-3; D gene uncertain. V shed 0 bases and J shed 0 bases, with 9 bases lying between them. The CDR3 is 16 amino acids. Germline V gene lookup returns CDR1 MNHEY and CDR2 SVGAGI. The CDR3 DNA follows: TGTGCCAGCAGTTACTCGAGGCATATCTCTGGAAACACCATATATTTT. It is translated as CASSYSRHISGNTIYF.

This clonotype was seen more than once but under ten times. A much bigger clone sits one base away, suggesting this may be a read error. This sequence joins TRBV6-5 and TRBJ2-4, with TRBD1 identical over 9 bases. CDR1 and CDR2 (germline): MNHEY, SVGAGI. The junction had 10 bases not matched to a gene; V was cut back by 4 bases and J by 9 bases. The CDR3 extends over 15 amino acids. The CDR3 coding sequence is TGTGCCAGCAGTTTGGGACAGGGTGCGAGAAGCATTCAGTACTTC. Translating it yields CASSLGQGARSIQYF.

J is TRBJ2-7 and V is TRBV27; D is unclear. Trimming cost V 3 bases and J 3 bases, with 18 bases left between them. The CDR3 runs 16 residues. Germline CDR1 and CDR2: MNHEY and SMNVEV (reference sequence). The DNA of the CDR3 is TGTGCCAGCAGTTTGGGTGCCTTCGCTCTCAACTACGAGCAGTACTTC. It yields the protein CASSLGAFALNYEQYF.

The rearrangement joins TRBV6-2 or TRBV6-3 to TRBJ1-4; D uncertain. The CDR3 consists of 15 residues. The V gene's germline CDR1 is MNHEY and CDR2 SVGEGT. V was shortened by 0 bases and J by 8 bases, with 13 bases between the two germline ends. The DNA for the CDR3 is TGTGCCAGCAGTTACTCGACTCCAGTTAGCGAAAAACTGTTTTTT. Protein: CASSYSTPVSEKLFF.

This clonotype has a count of ten or more. The genes are TRBV12-3 or TRBV12-4 and TRBJ1-6; unclear D gene. The V end was cut by 6 bases, the J end by 7 bases, with 7 bases between. The CDR3 runs 12 residues. CDR3 sequence reads: CASSNWNSPLHF. DNA for the CDR3: TGTGCCAGCAGCAATTGGAATTCACCCCTCCACTTT.

This clonotype was seen ten or more times. The gene calls are TRBV25-1 and TRBJ2-2, with D possibly TRBD1 on 6 matching bases. CDR1 MGHDK and CDR2 SYGVNS come from the germline V gene. The CDR3 is made up of 14 amino acids. The ends were cut back, 6 bases at V and 6 bases at J, with 14 bases in the middle. The CDR3 DNA reads TGTGCCAGCAGGCAACAGGGATCGCCCGGGGAGCTGTTTTTT. It specifies CASRQQGSPGELFF.

Ten or more counts support this clonotype. The V and J genes are TRBV6-2 or TRBV6-3 and TRBJ2-7; no clear D. V lost 7 bases and J 0 bases, leaving 19 bases between the germline ends. This CDR3 is 16 amino acids long. Germline lookup yields CDR1 MNHEY and CDR2 SVGEGT. The DNA for the CDR3 is TGTGCCAGCACCCATGCTGGTCGAGCTAGCTCCTACGAGCAGTACTTC. Protein product: CASTHAGRASSYEQYF.

There are many counts of this clonotype. The chain recombines TRBV5-1 with TRBJ2-7, with TRBD1 identical over 12 bases. This CDR3 has 14 residues. V gave up 7 bases and J gave up 7 bases; unmatched junction bases: 9. CDR1 is SGHRS, CDR2 YFSETQ, per germline. CDR3 bases: TGCGCCAGCCGTCACCGGGACAGGGGGCGAGAGCAGTACTTC. Amino acids: CASRHRDRGREQYF.

The chain joins TRBV6-2 or TRBV6-3 to TRBJ1-1; D unclear. Germline CDR1 is MNHEY and CDR2 is SVGEGT. The CDR3 consists of 11 residues. V lost 5 bases, J lost 6 bases, and 7 bases lay in between. CDR3: CASSPLSEAFF. CDR3 sequence (DNA): TGTGCCAGCAGTCCCCTCTCTGAAGCTTTCTTT.

The rearrangement uses TRBV11-2 and TRBJ2-7; the match to TRBD2 covers 14 bases. V lost 5 bases and J lost 1; bases outside the gene matches: 10. CDR1 and CDR2 (germline): SGHAT, FQNNGV. The CDR3 runs to 18 residues. This CDR3 reads CASSGPGLAGAGSYEQYF. The CDR3 DNA sequence: TGTGCCAGCAGCGGACCGGGACTAGCGGGAGCGGGATCCTACGAGCAGTACTTC. The full variable domain, with the rest looked up from reference TRBV11-2 and TRBJ2-7, is EAGVAQSPRYKIIEKRQSVAFWCNPISGHATLYWYQQILGQGPKLLIQFQNNGVVDDSQLPKDRFSAERLKGVDSTLKIQPAKLEDSAVYLCASSGPGLAGAGSYEQYFGPGTRLTVT.

This clonotype was observed at least ten times. The V gene is TRBV27, the J gene TRBJ2-7; 7 bases fit TRBD1. Germline lookup yields CDR1 MNHEY and CDR2 SMNVEV (reference sequence). This CDR3 is built from 14 residues. Trimming removed 7 bases from V and 0 bases from J; junction bases left unmatched: 6. CDR3 residues: CASKMDRSSYEQYF. Here the CDR3 DNA reads TGTGCCAGCAAGATGGACAGGAGCTCCTACGAGCAGTACTTC.

Of note for this clonotype: This may be a read error: a much more frequent sequence differs by one nucleotide. This is likely a read error, given that the CDR3 carries no conserved phenylalanine or tryptophan at its end. The J gene is TRBJ2-7, the V gene TRBV6-2 or TRBV6-3; a weak D match, TRBD1 (5 bases). Looked up from germline, CDR1 is MNHEY and CDR2 is SVGEGT. V dropped 6 bases and J dropped 2 bases, with 8 bases sitting between them. The CDR3 loop spans 12 amino acids. The CDR3 sequence is CASRTGAYEQYL. In nucleotides, the CDR3 is TGTGCCAGCAGAACAGGCGCCTACGAGCAGTACCTC.

This clonotype was counted at least ten times. The genes are TRBV30 and TRBJ1-1; D gene ambiguous. V was cut by 5 bases and J by 6 bases, with 10 bases left in between. Germline V gene lookup returns CDR1 GTSNPN and CDR2 SVGIG (reference sequence). The CDR3 sequence is 11 residues long. The CDR3, as DNA: TGTGCCTGGGCCGGATACGCTGAAGCTTTCTTT. Residues: CAWAGYAEAFF.

This clonotype has just a few counts. This chain links TRBV18 with TRBJ1-1, with a weak D call TRBD1 (6 bases). The V and J ends lost 8 bases and 1 base respectively, with 14 bases between them. This CDR3 comprises 14 residues. Germline lookup yields CDR1 KGHSH and CDR2 LQKENI. The CDR3 DNA follows: TGTGCCAGCCACCCCACAGGGTGGAACACTGAAGCTTTCTTT. It is translated as CASHPTGWNTEAFF. The full variable domain, its missing parts supplied by reference TRBV18 and TRBJ1-1, is NAGVMQNPRHLVRRRGQEARLRCSPMKGHSHVYWYRQLPEEGLKFMVYLQKENIIDESGMPKERFSAEFPKEGPSILRIQQVVRGDSAAYFCASHPTGWNTEAFFGQGTRLTVV.

This sequence joins TRBV11-2 and TRBJ1-1; D is uncertain. Germline lookup yields CDR1 SGHAT and CDR2 FQNNGV. The CDR3 runs 16 residues. V was shortened by 4 bases and J by 0 bases, with 15 bases between the two germline ends. The CDR3 region is CASSSSSSPLNTEAFF. CDR3 nucleotides: TGTGCCAGCAGCTCATCCTCGTCACCTCTGAACACTGAAGCTTTCTTT.

This clonotype was observed at least ten times. The genes are TRBV2 and TRBJ2-7; possibly TRBD2 for D (6 bases). The CDR3 has 13 residues. V lost 7 bases, J lost 5 bases, and 15 bases lay in between. Germline V lookup: CDR1 SNHLY, CDR2 FYNNEI. The CDR3 protein is CASTWREWDEQYF. The CDR3 DNA reads TGTGCCAGCACCTGGAGGGAATGGGACGAGCAGTACTTC.

At least ten counts were recorded for this clonotype. This CDR3 reads CASRPSGGTGELFF. As DNA, the CDR3 is TGTGCCAGCAGACCTAGCGGGGGAACCGGGGAGCTGTTTTTT. The chain employs TRBV12-3 or TRBV12-4 and TRBJ2-2, with 10 nucleotides matching TRBD2. V dropped 6 bases and J dropped 5; count of bases not matched to a gene: 3. The CDR3 contains 14 residues.

V usage is TRBV6-1 and J usage is TRBJ1-5, with D uncertain. The CDR3 has 13 residues. From germline, CDR1 is MNHNS and CDR2 SASEGT. V dropped 5 bases and J dropped 10 bases, with 15 bases sitting between them. Written as DNA, the CDR3 is TGTGCCAGCAGTCCGGGCCTTATCGGACCCCAGCATTTT. Translated, it gives CASSPGLIGPQHF.